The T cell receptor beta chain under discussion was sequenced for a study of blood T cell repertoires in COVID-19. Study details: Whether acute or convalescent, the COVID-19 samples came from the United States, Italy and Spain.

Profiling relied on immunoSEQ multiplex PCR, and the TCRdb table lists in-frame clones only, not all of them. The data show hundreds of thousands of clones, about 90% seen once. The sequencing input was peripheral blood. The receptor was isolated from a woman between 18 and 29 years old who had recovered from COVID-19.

The CDR3 sequence is CASSQVDTGELFF. The CDR3 coding sequence is TGCGCCAGCAGCCAAGTCGACACCGGGGAGCTGTTTTTT. This chain links TRBV4-1 with TRBJ2-2; D is unclear. The germline CDR1 and CDR2 sequences are MGHRA and YSYEKL. CDR3 size: 13 residues. The V and J ends lost 1 base and 3 bases respectively, with 3 bases between them.